The rows below give T cell receptor beta chains drawn from one sample of a study of early T cells in non-severe SARS-CoV-2 infection. MiXCR, applied by TCRdb to the 5' RACE reads, yields one record per CDR3 protein. Of around 32,000 distinct CDR3 sequences in the sample, approximately 5.2% are singletons; the top ten hold 5% to 7%. The sequenced material came from whole blood. The receptor set was obtained from an adult who was a healthcare worker with PCR-confirmed SARS-CoV-2 infection or an uninfected control (not recorded which). Both conserved end residues are part of each CDR3. The D gene is left open where the match is weak. Size is omitted from some rows. Given values are once, few, many or a class for expanded clones.

>TRBJ2-5|many|-|TRBV7-9
TGTGCCAGCAGCCATGCTCCGGGACCCGGAACGCAAGAGACCCAGTACTTC
CASSHAPGPGTQETQYF
>TRBJ2-1|many|TRBD2|TRBV30
TGTGCCTGGAGTCTCCTTAGCGGGAGTTGGAATGAGCAGTTCTTC
CAWSLLSGSWNEQFF
>TRBJ2-7|many|-|TRBV5-4
TGTGCCAGCAGCTTGGCGACAGCCTACGAGCAGTACTTC
CASSLATAYEQYF
>TRBJ2-3|few|TRBD2|TRBV7-2
TGTGCCAGCAGCTTACCGACTAGCGGGGGGGCAGATACGCAGTATTTT
CASSLPTSGGADTQYF
>TRBJ1-4|few|-|TRBV7-9
TGTGCCAGCAGCCCACAGGGTGGGGAAAATGAAAAACTGTTTTTT
CASSPQGGENEKLFF
>TRBJ2-5|-|-|TRBV24-1
TGTGCCACTGAAGGGGAGAAAGAGACCCAGTACTTC
CATEGEKETQYF
>TRBJ2-3|many|TRBD1|TRBV7-2
TGTGCCAGCAGCTCTCAGGGGGCAGATACGCAGTATTTT
CASSSQGADTQYF
>TRBJ2-2|many|TRBD2|TRBV30
TGTGCCTGGCGGGGGGGCGGGGAGCTGTTTTTT
CAWRGGGELFF
>TRBJ1-6|medium-sized|-|TRBV3-1
TGTGCCAGCAGCCAAGGCCATAATTCACCCCTCCACTTT
CASSQGHNSPLHF
>TRBJ2-6|many|-|TRBV4-3
TGCGCCAGCAGCCAAGAGGTGCTGAGGGGCCTCAACTCTGGGGCCAACGTCCTGACTTTC
CASSQEVLRGLNSGANVLTF
>TRBJ2-3|many|TRBD1|TRBV18
TGTGCCAGCTCACCCAGGGGGTTAATACCGGATACGCAGTATTTT
CASSPRGLIPDTQYF